The 21 T cell receptor beta chains presented below share a single source sample, sequenced in a study of T cell clonotyping in hematopoietic cell transplantation. Repertoires were generated with immunoSEQ multiplex PCR, while TCRdb's copy carries only in-frame clones and drops some. The table records about 6,800 clones, 98% of them present only once. The sequencing used PBMCs, collected 30 days after allogeneic stem cell transplant. Receptors were obtained from a male patient over 55 who had an allogeneic stem cell transplant from a related donor, so the T cells may come from the graft donor. Some clones in this sample may be carry-over from other donors' samples.

The chain couples TRBV9 to TRBJ1-6; 7 bases agree with TRBD1. The germline V gene encodes CDR1 SGDLS and CDR2 YYNGEE. Trimming removed 4 bases from V and 8 bases from J; junction bases left unmatched: 3. The CDR3 spans 13 residues. The DNA for the CDR3 is TGTGCCAGCAGCTTCACAGGGGATTCACCCCTCCACTTT. Its protein product is CASSFTGDSPLHF. The full variable domain, completed using reference TRBV9 and TRBJ1-6, is DSGVTQTPKHLITATGQRVTLRCSPRSGDLSVYWYQQSLDQGLQFLIQYYNGEERAKGNILERFSAQQFPDLHSELNLSSLELGDSALYFCASSFTGDSPLHFGNGTRLTVT.

The V and J genes are TRBV29-1 and TRBJ1-2, with a tentative D call TRBD1 (5 bases). CDR1 SQVTM and CDR2 ANQGSEA come from the germline V gene. The CDR3 spans 13 residues. Trimming took off 4 bases at V and 2 bases at J, with 11 bases between the two ends. The DNA of the CDR3 is TGCAGCGTTGTAATCGACAGCAACTATGGCTACACCTTC. The encoded protein is CSVVIDSNYGYTF.

V is TRBV29-1 and J is TRBJ1-1; 7 bases fit TRBD1. Looked up from germline, CDR1 is SQVTM and CDR2 is ANQGSEA. CDR3 length equals 11 residues. Losses at the gene ends were 7 bases for V and 7 bases for J; bases not matched to a gene: 6. The CDR3 loop is CSANTGVEAFF. For the CDR3, the DNA is TGCAGCGCAAATACAGGGGTTGAAGCTTTCTTT.

V and J are TRBV2 and TRBJ1-1; D ambiguous. Deletions cut 6 bases from V and 0 bases from J, with 11 bases between. The CDR3 covers 14 residues. Germline V gene sequence: CDR1 SNHLY, CDR2 FYNNEI. CDR3 sequence (DNA): TGTGCCAGCAGCTCACTTTTTATGAACACTGAAGCTTTCTTT. Its protein is CASSSLFMNTEAFF.

The V and J genes are TRBV15 and TRBJ1-1; D is unresolved. With 0 bases removed from V and 1 base from J, the gap between germline ends came to 6 bases. This CDR3 has 14 residues. Germline-derived CDR1 and CDR2 are LNHNV and YYDKDF (reference sequence). In DNA, the CDR3 is TGTGCCACCAGCAGAGATCGAGGGAACACTGAAGCTTTCTTT. Translating it yields CATSRDRGNTEAFF.

This chain connects TRBV19 to TRBJ1-2, with 7 bases fitting TRBD1. The ends lost 7 bases at V and 3 bases at J; junction bases unmatched: 5. This CDR3 region has 13 residues. Germline CDR1 reads LNHDA; CDR2 reads SQIVND (reference sequence). The CDR3 DNA reads TGTGCCAGTAACCGAGGGACAGACTATGGCTACACCTTC. It translates to CASNRGTDYGYTF.

CDR3 amino acids: CASSLLGAVATNEKLFF. The CDR3 bases are TGTGCCAGCAGCTTGTTAGGGGCGGTTGCAACTAATGAAAAACTGTTTTTT. The chain couples TRBV5-6 to TRBJ1-4; a possible D gene is TRBD1 (5 bases). The germline V and J ends were trimmed by 1 base and 0 bases, with 13 bases remaining between them. There are 17 residues in the CDR3. Looked up from germline, CDR1 is SGHDT and CDR2 is YYEEEE.

This chain uses TRBV19 with TRBJ1-5; D possibly corresponds to TRBD1 (6 bases). Germline V gene data show CDR1 as LNHDA and CDR2 as SQIVND (reference sequence). V lost 3 bases and J 6 bases, leaving 12 bases between the germline ends. This CDR3 comprises 14 residues. CDR3 DNA sequence: TGTGCCAGTAGTATCGAGGGGGTGGCTCAGCCCCAGCATTTT. Its protein is CASSIEGVAQPQHF. Based on the CDR3 plus reference TRBV19 and TRBJ1-5, the full variable domain is DGGITQSPKYLFRKEGQNVTLSCEQNLNHDAMYWYRQDPGQGLRLIYYSQIVNDFQKGDIAEGYSVSREKKESFPLTVTSAQKNPTAFYLCASSIEGVAQPQHFGDGTRLSIL.

The chain has TRBV5-1 and TRBJ2-4; 11 bases are shared with TRBD1. The CDR3 length is 14 residues. CDR1 SGHRS and CDR2 YFSETQ come from the germline V gene. J was trimmed by 7 bases and V by 5 bases; bases with no gene match: 5. CDR3 DNA: TGCGCCAGCAGTTTTGGGACAGGGGGTAACATTCAGTACTTC. Translated, it gives CASSFGTGGNIQYF.

The chain recombines TRBV4-3 with TRBJ2-3; 10 positions match TRBD2. CDR1 and CDR2 (germline): LGHNA, YSLEER. The CDR3 covers 16 residues. The V and J ends lost 1 base and 4 bases, in that order; junction bases with no gene match: 5. The CDR3 DNA sequence: TGCGCCAGCAGCCAAGGCCCTAGCGGGGGCGCAGATACGCAGTATTTT. Its protein product is CASSQGPSGGADTQYF.

The chain combines TRBV5-4 with TRBJ2-3, with TRBD2 identical over 9 bases. Germline CDR1 reads SGHNT; CDR2 reads YYREEE (reference sequence). The CDR3 contains 17 residues. The V gene end was trimmed by 4 bases and the J gene end by 4 bases; junction bases not matched to a gene: 13. CDR3 sequence: CASSLPGAGGPADTQYF. The CDR3 bases are TGTGCCAGCAGCCTCCCCGGGGCGGGGGGGCCTGCAGATACGCAGTATTTT.

This clone has a single count. The genes are TRBV6-5 and TRBJ1-5; tentative D call: TRBD1 (5 bases). The CDR3 contains 16 residues. Germline V gene sequence: CDR1 MNHEY, CDR2 SVGAGI. Deletions cut 2 bases from V and 2 bases from J, with 13 bases between. CDR3 sequence reads: CASSYHRGGGNQPQHF. CDR3 coding DNA: TGTGCCAGCAGTTACCACCGGGGCGGTGGCAATCAGCCCCAGCATTTT.

This clone was counted once. This chain connects TRBV7-2 to TRBJ2-7, with D uncertain. The V end was cut by 2 bases, the J end by 2 bases, with 10 bases between. The CDR3 is 14 amino acids. Looked up from germline, CDR1 is SGHTA and CDR2 is FQGNSA. The CDR3 DNA reads TGTGCCAGCAGCTTACCGGGCATAACCTACGAGCAGTACTTC. Amino acid sequence: CASSLPGITYEQYF. Full variable domain (rest looked up from reference TRBV7-2 and TRBJ2-7): GAGVSQSPSNKVTEKGKDVELRCDPISGHTALYWYRQSLGQGLEFLIYFQGNSAPDKSGLPSDRFSAERTGGSVSTLTIQRTQQEDSAVYLCASSLPGITYEQYFGPGTRLTVT.

CDR3 residues: CAWSGSRGSPLHF. The DNA for the CDR3 is TGTGCCTGGAGTGGGAGCAGGGGTTCACCCCTCCACTTT. This chain connects TRBV30 to TRBJ1-6; maybe TRBD1 (6 bases). CDR1 is GTSNPN and CDR2 is SVGIG in the germline V gene (reference sequence). Trimming stripped 1 base from V and 9 bases from J, with 10 bases between. This CDR3 comprises 13 residues.

This clone was seen once. This sequence joins TRBV10-3 and TRBJ1-5; D may be TRBD1 (5 bases). The CDR3 sequence is 14 residues long. V was shortened by 3 bases and J by 5 bases, with 11 bases between the two germline ends. Looked up from germline, CDR1 is ENHRY and CDR2 is SYGVKD. CDR3 DNA: TGTGCCATCAGTGAATCCGGGGGGGATCAGCCCCAGCATTTT. Its translation is CAISESGGDQPQHF.

V usage is TRBV7-2 and J usage is TRBJ2-1, with 13 positions matching TRBD2. The CDR3 sequence is 14 residues long. V was clipped by 6 bases and J by 9 bases; unmatched bases: 5. CDR1 is SGHTA and CDR2 is FQGNSA in the germline V gene. The CDR3 reads CASRLAGGRSEQFF. The CDR3 region has the DNA TGTGCCAGCAGACTAGCGGGGGGGCGGAGTGAGCAGTTCTTC.

This chain uses TRBV7-3 with TRBJ2-1; D possibly corresponds to TRBD1 (7 bases). V gave up 5 bases and J gave up 10 bases, with 15 bases separating them. Per germline, CDR1 SGHTA and CDR2 FQGTGA. This CDR3 region has 13 residues. The CDR3 is CASSLKGAGEQFF. DNA of the CDR3: TGTGCCAGCAGCCTAAAGGGGGCGGGGGAGCAGTTCTTC.

V usage is TRBV6-1 and J usage is TRBJ1-5, with 8 nucleotides matching TRBD1. After removal of 6 bases from V and 3 bases from J, the junction contained 7 bases not matched to a gene. In germline, CDR1 is MNHNS, CDR2 SASEGT. CDR3 length equals 15 residues. The CDR3 nucleotides are TGTGCCAGCAGATCGGACAGGGTAACCAATCAGCCCCAGCATTTT. Translated, it gives CASRSDRVTNQPQHF.

The chain recombines TRBV6-1 with TRBJ1-6; perhaps TRBD1 as D (5 bases). The germline gives CDR1 MNHNS, CDR2 SASEGT. CDR3 size: 14 residues. Deletions cut 2 bases from V and 6 bases from J, with 8 bases between. The CDR3 reads CASSESRGNSPLHF. CDR3 nucleotide sequence: TGTGCCAGCAGTGAATCTAGGGGTAATTCACCCCTCCACTTT.

The chain combines TRBV5-1 with TRBJ2-7; 7 bases are a match to TRBD2. Germline CDR1 reads SGHRS; CDR2 reads YFSETQ. The CDR3 runs to 16 residues. V lost 0 bases, J lost 0 bases, and 6 bases stayed unmatched. CDR3 loop: CASSLGSGASSYEQYF. In DNA form, the CDR3 reads TGCGCCAGCAGCTTGGGGAGCGGGGCTAGCTCCTACGAGCAGTACTTC.

V gene TRBV4-1 combines with J gene TRBJ2-5; D gene ambiguous. Trimming pared 3 bases from V and 5 bases from J, leaving 16 bases between. The V gene's germline CDR1 is MGHRA and CDR2 YSYEKL. The CDR3 consists of 15 residues. The CDR3 here is CASSHGWVGSETQYF. The CDR3 DNA is TGCGCCAGCAGCCACGGTTGGGTCGGGTCGGAGACCCAGTACTTC.